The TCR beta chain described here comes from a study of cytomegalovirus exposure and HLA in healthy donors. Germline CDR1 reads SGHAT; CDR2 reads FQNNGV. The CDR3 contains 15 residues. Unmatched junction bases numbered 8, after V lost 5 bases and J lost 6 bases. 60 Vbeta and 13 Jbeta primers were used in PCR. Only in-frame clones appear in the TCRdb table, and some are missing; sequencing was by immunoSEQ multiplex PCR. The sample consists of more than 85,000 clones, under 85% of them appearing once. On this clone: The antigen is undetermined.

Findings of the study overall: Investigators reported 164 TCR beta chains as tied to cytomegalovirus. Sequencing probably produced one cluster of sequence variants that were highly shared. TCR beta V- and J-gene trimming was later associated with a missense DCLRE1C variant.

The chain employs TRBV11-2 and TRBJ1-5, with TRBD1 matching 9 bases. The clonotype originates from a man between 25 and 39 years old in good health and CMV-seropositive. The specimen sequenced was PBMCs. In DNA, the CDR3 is TGTGCCAGCAGCCTGGACAGGGGCACAGGTCAGCCCCAGCATTTT. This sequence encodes CASSLDRGTGQPQHF.